The 3 T cell receptor beta chains listed next were all sequenced from one sample in a study of T cells after yellow fever vaccination. TCRdb fed the 5' RACE reads into MiXCR, producing one record per CDR3 protein. The sample has 150,000 to 200,000 distinct CDR3 sequences, approximately 6.2% seen once. Material: CD4+ T cells sorted from PBMCs, obtained on the day of the first yellow fever vaccination. These receptors came from a man younger than 30 who received the YFV17D yellow fever vaccine.

The genes are TRBV7-2 and TRBJ2-7, with 12 bases identical to TRBD2. CDR1 is SGHTA, CDR2 FQGNSA, per germline. The CDR3 runs 14 residues. V was clipped by 5 bases and J by 4 bases; unmatched bases: 3. CDR3 sequence: CASSTSGGLYEQYF. Here the CDR3 DNA reads TGTGCCAGCAGCACTAGCGGGGGGCTTTACGAGCAGTACTTC.

This clonotype was observed at least ten times. This chain connects TRBV5-1 to TRBJ2-2; no clear D. CDR1 and CDR2 from the germline V gene are SGHRS and YFSETQ. V was pared by 0 bases and J by 1 base, with 7 bases between. The CDR3 is made up of 15 amino acids. The chain's CDR3 is CASSLEAGNTGELFF. Written as DNA, the CDR3 is TGCGCCAGCAGCTTGGAGGCTGGGAACACCGGGGAGCTGTTTTTT.

This clonotype was counted a few times. CDR3: CASIGGPGNQPQHF. The CDR3 nucleotides are TGTGCCAGCATTGGGGGGCCGGGTAATCAGCCCCAGCATTTT. This chain uses TRBV6-1 with TRBJ1-5; weak D call: TRBD1 (6 bases). The CDR3 has 14 amino acids. The ends were cut back, 7 bases at V and 4 bases at J, with 14 bases in the middle. CDR1 is MNHNS and CDR2 is SASEGT in the germline V gene.